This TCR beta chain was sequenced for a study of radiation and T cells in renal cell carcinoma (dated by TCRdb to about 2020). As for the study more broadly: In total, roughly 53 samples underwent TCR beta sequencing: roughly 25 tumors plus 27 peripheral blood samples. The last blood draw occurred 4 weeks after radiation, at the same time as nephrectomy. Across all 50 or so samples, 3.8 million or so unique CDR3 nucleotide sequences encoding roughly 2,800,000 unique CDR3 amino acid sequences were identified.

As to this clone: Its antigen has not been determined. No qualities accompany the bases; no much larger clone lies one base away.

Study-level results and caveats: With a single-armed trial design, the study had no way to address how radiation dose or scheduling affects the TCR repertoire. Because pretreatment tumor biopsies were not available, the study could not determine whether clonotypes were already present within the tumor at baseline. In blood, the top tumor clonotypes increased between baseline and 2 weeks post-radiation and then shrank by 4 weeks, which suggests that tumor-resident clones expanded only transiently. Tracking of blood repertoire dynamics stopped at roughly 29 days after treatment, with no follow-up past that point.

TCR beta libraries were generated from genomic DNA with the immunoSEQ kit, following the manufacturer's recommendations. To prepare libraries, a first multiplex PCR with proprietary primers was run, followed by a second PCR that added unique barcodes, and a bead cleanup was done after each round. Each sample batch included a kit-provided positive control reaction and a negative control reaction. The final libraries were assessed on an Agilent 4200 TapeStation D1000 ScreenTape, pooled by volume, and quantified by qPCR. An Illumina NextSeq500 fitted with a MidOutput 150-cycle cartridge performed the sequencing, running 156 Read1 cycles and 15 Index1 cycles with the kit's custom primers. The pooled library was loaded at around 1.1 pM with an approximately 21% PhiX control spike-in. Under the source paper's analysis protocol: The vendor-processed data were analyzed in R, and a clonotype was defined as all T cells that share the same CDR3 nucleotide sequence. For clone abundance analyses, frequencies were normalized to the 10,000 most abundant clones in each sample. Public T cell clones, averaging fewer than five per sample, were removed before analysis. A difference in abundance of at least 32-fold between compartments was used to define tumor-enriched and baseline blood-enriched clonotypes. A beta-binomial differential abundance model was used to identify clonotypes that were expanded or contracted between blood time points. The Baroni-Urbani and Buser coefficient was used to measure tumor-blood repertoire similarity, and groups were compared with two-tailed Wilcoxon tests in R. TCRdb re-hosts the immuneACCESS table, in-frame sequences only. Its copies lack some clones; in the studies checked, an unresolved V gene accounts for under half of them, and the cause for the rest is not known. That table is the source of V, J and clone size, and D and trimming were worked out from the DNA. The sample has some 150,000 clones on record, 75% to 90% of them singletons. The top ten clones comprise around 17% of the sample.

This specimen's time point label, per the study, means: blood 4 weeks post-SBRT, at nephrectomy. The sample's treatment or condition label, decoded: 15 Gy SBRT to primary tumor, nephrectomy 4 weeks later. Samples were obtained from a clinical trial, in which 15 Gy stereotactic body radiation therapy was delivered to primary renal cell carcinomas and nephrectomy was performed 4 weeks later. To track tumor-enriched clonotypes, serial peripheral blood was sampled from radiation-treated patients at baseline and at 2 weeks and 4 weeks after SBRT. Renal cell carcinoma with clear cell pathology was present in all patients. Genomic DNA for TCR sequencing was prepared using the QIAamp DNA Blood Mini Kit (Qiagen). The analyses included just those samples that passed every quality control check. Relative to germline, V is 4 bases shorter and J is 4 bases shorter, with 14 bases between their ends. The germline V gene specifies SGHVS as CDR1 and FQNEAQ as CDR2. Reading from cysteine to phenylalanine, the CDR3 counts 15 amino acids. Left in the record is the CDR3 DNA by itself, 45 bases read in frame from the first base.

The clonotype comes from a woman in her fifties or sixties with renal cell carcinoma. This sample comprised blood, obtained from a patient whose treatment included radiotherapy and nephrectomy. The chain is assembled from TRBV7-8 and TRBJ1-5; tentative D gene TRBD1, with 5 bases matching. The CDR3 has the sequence CASSSGRTENQPQHF. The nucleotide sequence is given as TGTGCCAGCAGCTCGGGACGGACGGAGAATCAGCCCCAGCATTTT.